This T cell receptor (beta chain) was recovered during a study of Ad26.COV2.S vaccination and SARS-CoV-2 variants. CDR3 length: 16 amino acids. Germline V gives CDR1 SGHVS, CDR2 FNYEAQ. V was clipped by 1 base and J by 6 bases; unmatched bases: 11. TCRdb keeps only in-frame clones here, not all; method: immunoSEQ multiplex PCR. Among 400,000 to 450,000 clones, 80% to 95% were seen once, and the ten largest hold more than 1.5%. Turning to this clone: Its antigen is as yet unknown.

Treatment of the sample: some 19 received Ad26.COV2.S at low or high dose, single or two shots; 5 received placebo; per-sample allocation not given. Sampling took place 63 days after the first vaccine or placebo injection. Study-wide results and limits: TCR breadth and depth estimates may have understated total T cell responses. Substantial breadth was reportedly displayed by spike-specific CD8+ and CD4+ T cell responses after vaccination.

The chain employs TRBV7-6 and TRBJ1-2; 7 nucleotides agree with TRBD1. The sequence was obtained from a person aged 18-60 years who received the Ad26.COV2.S COVID-19 vaccine or a placebo. The sample in question was peripheral blood, obtained in a trial of Ad26.COV2.S vaccine versus placebo. Here the CDR3 reads CASSLGGNRGNHGYTF. CDR3 nucleotides: TGTGCCAGCAGCTTAGGGGGGAACAGGGGAAATCATGGCTACACCTTC.